These 15 T cell receptor beta chains were all obtained from the same sample, sequenced in a study of T-cell reconstitution after alpha-beta-depleted transplantation in children. Unique molecular identifiers were incorporated during preparation of the TCRbeta library. TCRdb re-analysed the PCR reads in MiXCR, keeping a single row per CDR3 protein. The profile covers about 400,000 distinct CDR3 sequences, with under 20% appearing a single time and 25% to 35% taken by the ten largest. The material was PBMCs, mostly from graft donor cells, obtained 360 days after TCRalphabeta/CD19-depleted stem cell transplant. These receptors originate from a boy under two years old who had a stem cell transplant for Wiskott-Aldrich syndrome, so the T cells may come from the graft donor.

This clonotype was counted between two and nine times. The rearrangement links TRBV20-1 to TRBJ2-1; D unresolved. The CDR3 covers 16 residues. Trimming stripped 0 bases from V and 2 bases from J, with 14 bases between. Germline CDR1 and CDR2: DFQATT and SNEGSKA (reference sequence). CDR3 in DNA: TGCAGTGCTAGAGATCCGTCGGGCATGACCTACAATGAGCAGTTCTTC. Amino acid sequence: CSARDPSGMTYNEQFF.

In this sample, this clonotype turned up a few times. The rearrangement uses TRBV3-1 and TRBJ2-3, with 8 bases matching TRBD1. V shed 6 bases, J shed 6 bases, and the junction held 5 bases outside the gene matches. The CDR3 has 13 amino acids. Germline CDR1 is LGHDT and CDR2 is YNNKEL (reference sequence). The CDR3 nucleotides are TGTGCCAGCAGGCCTAACAGGGGGGATACGCAGTATTTT. Translation gives CASRPNRGDTQYF.

This clonotype was observed a few times. The chain uses TRBV7-9 and TRBJ2-7; no definite D call. CDR1 SEHNR and CDR2 FQNEAQ come from the germline V gene (reference sequence). The CDR3 runs 14 residues. With 3 bases removed from V and 2 bases from J, the gap between germline ends came to 11 bases. CDR3 in amino acids: CASSFQDRAYEQYF. The CDR3 region has the DNA TGTGCCAGCAGCTTCCAAGACCGCGCCTACGAGCAGTACTTC.

V and J are TRBV12-3 or TRBV12-4 and TRBJ2-1, with 10 bases that match TRBD1. The CDR3 sequence is 16 residues long. J lost 4 bases, V lost 3 bases, and 6 bases had no gene match. Here the CDR3 DNA reads TGTGCCAGCAGTTTGGACAGGGGGTCGGCTTACAATGAGCAGTTCTTC. Translated, it gives CASSLDRGSAYNEQFF.

This rearrangement joins TRBV6-5 to TRBJ2-1; TRBD1 matches at 8 bases. The ends lost 2 bases at V and 5 bases at J; junction bases unmatched: 2. Germline V CDR1 and CDR2: MNHEY, SVGAGI. The CDR3 is 14 residues long. Written as DNA, the CDR3 is TGTGCCAGCAGTTACGGGGACAGGCACAATGAGCAGTTCTTC. This translates into CASSYGDRHNEQFF.

There are a few counts of this clonotype. The V gene is TRBV6-2 or TRBV6-3, the J gene TRBJ1-5; TRBD1 aligns across 7 bases. Looked up from germline, CDR1 is MNHEY and CDR2 is SVGEGT. Germline trimming cut 7 bases from V and 0 bases from J; bases unmatched to any gene: 6. The CDR3 runs 15 residues. The CDR3 DNA follows: TGTGCCAGCAACCCGGGACAGTATAGCAATCAGCCCCAGCATTTT. The encoded protein is CASNPGQYSNQPQHF.

This clonotype has more than one count but fewer than ten. For the CDR3, the DNA is TGTGCCATCAGTGACTTCGGAAGTTCCTACAATGAGCAGTTCTTC. Encoded protein: CAISDFGSSYNEQFF. The chain recombines TRBV10-3 with TRBJ2-1; no clear D. CDR3 length equals 15 residues. Trimming pared 3 bases from V and 1 base from J, leaving 10 bases between. CDR1 and CDR2 from the germline V gene are ENHRY and SYGVKD.

This clonotype was seen a few times. The chain recombines TRBV4-1 with TRBJ1-2, with 9 bases matching TRBD1. This CDR3 comprises 16 residues. Germline V gene lookup returns CDR1 MGHRA and CDR2 YSYEKL. The J segment lost 1 base and the V segment lost 5 bases, leaving 8 bases of the junction unmatched. The CDR3 protein is CASSFRDRDYNYGYTF. DNA for the CDR3: TGCGCCAGCAGCTTCCGGGACAGGGATTATAACTATGGCTACACCTTC.

This chain connects TRBV5-1 to TRBJ2-3, with 10 bases aligning to TRBD2. The trim removed 7 bases at V and 4 bases at J, leaving 18 bases unmatched. CDR1 and CDR2 from the germline V gene are SGHRS and YFSETQ. The length of the CDR3 is 18 residues. CDR3 loop: CASGRDRPGTSAADTQYF. DNA of the CDR3: TGCGCCAGCGGACGGGACAGGCCCGGGACTAGCGCAGCAGATACGCAGTATTTT.

V and J are TRBV29-1 and TRBJ2-5, with a weak D call TRBD1 (5 bases). The CDR3 is made up of 13 amino acids. CDR1 is SQVTM, CDR2 ANQGSEA, per germline. Trimming shortened V by 7 bases and J by 5 bases, and 17 bases separated the two germline ends. In nucleotides, the CDR3 is TGCAGCGCGCAGGGTTGGGCTTCGGAGACCCAGTACTTC. It yields the protein CSAQGWASETQYF.

Only a few counts were recorded for this clonotype. The genes are TRBV4-1 and TRBJ2-5; TRBD2 matches 8 bases. The V and J ends lost 1 base and 4 bases, in that order; junction bases with no gene match: 11. CDR3 length: 17 amino acids. The germline V gene has CDR1 MGHRA and CDR2 YSYEKL. CDR3 in amino acids: CASSQVQDGGARETQYF. The DNA of the CDR3 is TGCGCCAGCAGCCAAGTACAAGACGGGGGGGCCCGAGAGACCCAGTACTTC.

V is TRBV12-3 or TRBV12-4 and J is TRBJ1-2; 7 bases line up with TRBD1. The trim removed 6 bases at V and 5 bases at J, leaving 12 bases unmatched. There are 15 residues in the CDR3. In DNA, the CDR3 is TGTGCCAGCAGCCCGTACAGGGGAGGGGGTTATGGCTACACCTTC. Protein sequence: CASSPYRGGGYGYTF.

This rearrangement joins TRBV24-1 to TRBJ2-2, with TRBD2 as a possible D gene (6 bases). Trimming left V 5 bases short and J 1 base short, with 13 bases between. Germline CDR1 reads KGHDR; CDR2 reads SFDVKD. There are 16 residues in the CDR3. In DNA form, the CDR3 reads TGTGCCACCAGTGGTCTGGGGGGACGGAACACCGGGGAGCTGTTTTTT. Its protein product is CATSGLGGRNTGELFF.

This clonotype was seen more than once but under ten times. The CDR3 bases are TGTGCCAGCAGCTCCGGGACAGGGATCCCCTACGAGCAGTACTTC. Translating it yields CASSSGTGIPYEQYF. The J gene is TRBJ2-7, the V gene TRBV6-1; 9 bases match TRBD1. In germline, CDR1 is MNHNS, CDR2 SASEGT. This CDR3 spans 15 amino acids. V lost 6 bases to trimming and J lost 2 bases; unmatched junction nucleotides: 8.

The rearrangement uses TRBV4-1 and TRBJ2-5; D is possibly TRBD1 (6 bases). Trimming removed 0 bases at V and 5 bases at J, with 22 bases between. CDR3 length equals 18 residues. Germline V lookup: CDR1 MGHRA, CDR2 YSYEKL. The CDR3: CASSQDALIHRAGETQYF. The DNA for the CDR3 is TGCGCCAGCAGCCAAGATGCCCTTATACACAGGGCAGGGGAGACCCAGTACTTC.